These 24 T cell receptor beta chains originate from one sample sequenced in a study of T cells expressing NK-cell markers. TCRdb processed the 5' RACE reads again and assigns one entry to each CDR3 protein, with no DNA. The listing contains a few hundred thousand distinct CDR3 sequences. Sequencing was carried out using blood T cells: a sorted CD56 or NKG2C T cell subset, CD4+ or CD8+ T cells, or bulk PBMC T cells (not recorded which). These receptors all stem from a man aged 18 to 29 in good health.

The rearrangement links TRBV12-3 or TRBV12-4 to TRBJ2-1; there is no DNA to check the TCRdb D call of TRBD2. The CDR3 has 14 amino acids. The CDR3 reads CASRLAGGQGEQFF.

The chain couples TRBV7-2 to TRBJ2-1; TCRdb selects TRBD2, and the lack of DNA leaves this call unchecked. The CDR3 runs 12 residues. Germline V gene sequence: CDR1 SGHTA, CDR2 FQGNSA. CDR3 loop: CASRGPVGEQFF.

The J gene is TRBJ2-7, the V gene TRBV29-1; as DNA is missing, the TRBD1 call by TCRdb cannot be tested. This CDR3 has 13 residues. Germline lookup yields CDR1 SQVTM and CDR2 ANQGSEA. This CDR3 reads CSAGTGAPYEQYF.

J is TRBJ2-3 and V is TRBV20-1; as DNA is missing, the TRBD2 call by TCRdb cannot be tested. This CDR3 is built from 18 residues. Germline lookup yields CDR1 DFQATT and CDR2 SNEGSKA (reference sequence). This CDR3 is CSAVKWGLADISTDTQYF.

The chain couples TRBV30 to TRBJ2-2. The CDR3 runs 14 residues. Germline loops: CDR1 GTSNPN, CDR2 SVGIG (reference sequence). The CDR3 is CAWSGQVKTGELFF.

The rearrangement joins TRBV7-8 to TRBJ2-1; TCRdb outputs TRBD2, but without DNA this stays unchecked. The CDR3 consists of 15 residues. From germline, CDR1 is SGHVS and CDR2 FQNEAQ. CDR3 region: CASSGTGTSANEQFF.

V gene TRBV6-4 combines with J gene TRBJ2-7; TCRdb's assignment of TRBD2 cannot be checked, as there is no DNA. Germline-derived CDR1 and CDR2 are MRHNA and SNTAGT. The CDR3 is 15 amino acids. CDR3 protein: CASSLGLAGPYEQYF.

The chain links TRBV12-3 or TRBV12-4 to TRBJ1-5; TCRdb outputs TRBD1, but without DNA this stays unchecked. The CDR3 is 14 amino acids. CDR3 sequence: CASSPRTGRQPQHF.

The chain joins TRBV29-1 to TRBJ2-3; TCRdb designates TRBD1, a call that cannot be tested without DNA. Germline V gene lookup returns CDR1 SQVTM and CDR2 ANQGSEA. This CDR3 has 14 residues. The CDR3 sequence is CSGTGLSYTDTQYF.

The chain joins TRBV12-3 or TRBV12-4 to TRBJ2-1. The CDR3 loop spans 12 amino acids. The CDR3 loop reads CASSRLASVKFF.

CDR3 sequence reads: CASSLSATDTQYF. The chain uses TRBV5-1 and TRBJ2-3. CDR1 SGHRS and CDR2 YFSETQ come from the germline V gene. The CDR3 consists of 13 residues. Drawing the rest from reference TRBV5-1 and TRBJ2-3, the complete variable domain is KAGVTQTPRYLIKTRGQQVTLSCSPISGHRSVSWYQQTPGQGLQFLFEYFSETQRNKGNFPGRFSGRQFSNSRSEMNVSTLELGDSALYLCASSLSATDTQYFGPGTRLTVL.

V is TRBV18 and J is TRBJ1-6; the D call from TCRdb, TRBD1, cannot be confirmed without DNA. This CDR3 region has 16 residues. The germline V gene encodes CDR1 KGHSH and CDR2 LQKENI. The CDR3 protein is CASSPVAGQGALPLHF.

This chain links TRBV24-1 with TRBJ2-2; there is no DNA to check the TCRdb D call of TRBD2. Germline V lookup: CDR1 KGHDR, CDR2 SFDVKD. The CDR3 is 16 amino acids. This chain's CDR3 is CATSDLSGNRNGELFF.

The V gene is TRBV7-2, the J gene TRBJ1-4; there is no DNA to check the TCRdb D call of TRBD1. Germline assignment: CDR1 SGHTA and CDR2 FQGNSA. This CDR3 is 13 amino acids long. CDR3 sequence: CASSVPRGEKLFF. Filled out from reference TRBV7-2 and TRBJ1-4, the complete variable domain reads GAGVSQSPSNKVTEKGKDVELRCDPISGHTALYWYRQSLGQGLEFLIYFQGNSAPDKSGLPSDRFSAERTGGSVSTLTIQRTQQEDSAVYLCASSVPRGEKLFFGSGTQLSVL.

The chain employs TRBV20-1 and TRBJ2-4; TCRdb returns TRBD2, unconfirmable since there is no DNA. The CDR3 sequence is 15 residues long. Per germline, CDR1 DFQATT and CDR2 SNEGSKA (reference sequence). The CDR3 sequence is CSAGLAGVTKNIQYF.

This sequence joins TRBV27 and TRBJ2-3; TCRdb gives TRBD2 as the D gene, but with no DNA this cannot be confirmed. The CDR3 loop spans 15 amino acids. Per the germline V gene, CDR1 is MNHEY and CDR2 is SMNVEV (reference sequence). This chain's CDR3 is CASSSNGRAIDTQYF.

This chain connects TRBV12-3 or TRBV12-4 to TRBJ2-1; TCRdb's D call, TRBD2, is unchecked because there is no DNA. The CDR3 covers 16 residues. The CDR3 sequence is CASSSTSGLGMGEQFF.

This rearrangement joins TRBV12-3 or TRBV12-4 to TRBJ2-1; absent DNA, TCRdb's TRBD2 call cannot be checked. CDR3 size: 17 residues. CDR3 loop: CASSPPTSGVSYNEQFF.

The CDR3 region is CASTEASYNEQFF. The chain links TRBV19 to TRBJ2-1. The CDR3 has 13 residues. The germline V gene encodes CDR1 LNHDA and CDR2 SQIVND (reference sequence).

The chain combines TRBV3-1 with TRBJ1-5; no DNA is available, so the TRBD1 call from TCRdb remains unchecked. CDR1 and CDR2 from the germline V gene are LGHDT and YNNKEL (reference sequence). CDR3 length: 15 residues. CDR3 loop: CASSSGQGKAQPQHF.

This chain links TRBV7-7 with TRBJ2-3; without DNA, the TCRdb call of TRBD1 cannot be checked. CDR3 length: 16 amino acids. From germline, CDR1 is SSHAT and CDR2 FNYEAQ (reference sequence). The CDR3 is CASSGPQGNAADTQYF.

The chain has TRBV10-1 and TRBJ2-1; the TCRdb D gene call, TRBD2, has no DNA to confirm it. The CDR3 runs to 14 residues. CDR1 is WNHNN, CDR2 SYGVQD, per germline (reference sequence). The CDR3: CASSLLGGPSEQFF.

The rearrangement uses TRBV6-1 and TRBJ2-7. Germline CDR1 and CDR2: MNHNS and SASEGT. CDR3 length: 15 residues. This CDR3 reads CASKEAGGTTYEQYF.

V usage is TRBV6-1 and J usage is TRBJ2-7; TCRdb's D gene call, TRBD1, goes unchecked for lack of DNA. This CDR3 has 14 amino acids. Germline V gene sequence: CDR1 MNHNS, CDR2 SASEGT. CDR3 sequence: CASTLQGPSYEQYF.